The 12 T cell receptor beta chains reported below all come from one sample, sequenced in a study of T cell clonality in common variable immunodeficiency (dated by TCRdb to between 2015 and 2016). Library prep was done by the immunoSEQ multiplex PCR assay. TCRdb provides this immuneACCESS table in a form limited to in-frame rearrangements. Some clones are lacking; in checked studies, under half of them reflect an unresolved V gene, and why the rest are absent is not known. The table shows about 74,000 clones here, with no singletons. The top ten hold approximately 0.84% of the sample. The sample comprised peripheral blood mononuclear cells. The receptors originated from a person between 18 and 75 years old in good health.

This clone was picked up many times. The read is 3 residues too short to cover the CDR3 end, so that end is filled in from the germline J gene. The chain carries TRBV23-1 and TRBJ1-5, with 9 positions matching TRBD1. TRBV23-1 is given ORF status, its function remaining uncertain. The CDR3 is 17 amino acids. V trimming: 2 bases; J trimming: 8 bases; junction bases outside the gene matches: 13. The part of the CDR3 DNA that was read is TGCGCCAGCAGTCAAGGGACAGGGACGTTATTGAGGAAGCCC. This encodes CASSQGTGTLLRKP. The CDR3 as a whole reads CASSQGTGTLLRKPQHF.

This clone was counted many times. The CDR3 extends 3 residues past the end of the read, so its final part is completed from the germline J gene. V and J are TRBV5-5 and TRBJ2-2, with a tentative D call TRBD1 (5 bases). From germline, CDR1 is SGHKS and CDR2 YYEKEE (reference sequence). This CDR3 contains 15 residues. V dropped 0 bases and J dropped 2 bases, with 8 bases sitting between them. The sequenced CDR3 bases are TGTGCCAGCAGCTTGGTGGGGCAAAACACCGGGGAG. Translation gives CASSLVGQNTGE. Given in full, the CDR3 is CASSLVGQNTGELFF.

Ten or more counts support this clone. CDR3: CSARTGELAGAQFQVPETQYF. The sequenced CDR3 bases are TGCAGTGCTAGGACAGGCGAACTAGCGGGGGCCCAATTCCAGGTCCCAGAGACC. The J gene is TRBJ2-5, the V gene TRBV20-1, with 11 bases that match TRBD2. The read gets to within 3 residues of the CDR3 end, and the germline J gene fills in the rest. J lost 4 bases, V lost 3 bases, and 25 bases had no gene match. This CDR3 contains 21 residues. Germline V CDR1 and CDR2: DFQATT, SNEGSKA (reference sequence).

This clone was counted many times. The CDR3 goes on 3 residues after the read ends, and that part is filled in from the germline J gene. This chain connects TRBV7-8 to TRBJ1-5, with D possibly matching TRBD1 (5 bases). Trimming shortened V by 9 bases and J by 5 bases, and 11 bases separated the two germline ends. Germline V gene data show CDR1 as SGHVS and CDR2 as FQNEAQ. This CDR3 is built from 12 residues. The covered CDR3 bases are TGTGCCAGGGCTCGGGGGGATCAGCCC. Its protein is CARARGDQP. The entire CDR3 protein is CARARGDQPQHF.

This clone has a count of ten or more. The CDR3 end falls 3 residues outside the read, so it is completed with the germline J gene. The chain couples TRBV2 to TRBJ1-1; 8 bases align to TRBD1. Germline V gives CDR1 SNHLY, CDR2 FYNNEI. V gave up 5 bases and J gave up 3 bases; unmatched junction bases: 8. There are 15 residues in the CDR3. This chain's CDR3 is CASSRWDRRDTEAFF. CDR3 DNA, as far as it was read: TGTGCCAGCAGTCGCTGGGACAGGAGGGACACTGAA.

There are many counts of this clone. The CDR3 end is not reached by the read, which stops 3 residues before it; the germline J gene fills it in. The chain is built from TRBV29-1 and TRBJ1-4, with TRBD1 identical over 10 bases. Germline lookup yields CDR1 SQVTM and CDR2 ANQGSEA. The CDR3 length is 13 residues. V was clipped by 7 bases and J by 5 bases; unmatched bases: 4. The CDR3 bases that were read are TGCAGCGCCAGACAGGGGGCAAATGAAAAA. It encodes CSARQGANEK. The entire CDR3 protein is CSARQGANEKLFF.

This clone was seen many times. The sequenced fragment ends 3 residues before the CDR3 boundary, so the rest is inferred from the germline J gene. V gene TRBV20-1 combines with J gene TRBJ2-3; possible D gene TRBD2, 6 bases. Trimming stripped 6 bases from V and 7 bases from J, with 17 bases between. Germline V CDR1 and CDR2: DFQATT, SNEGSKA (reference sequence). The CDR3 loop spans 13 amino acids. The CDR3 sequence is CSAPSGGPYTQYF. The sequenced CDR3 bases are TGCAGTGCCCCGTCAGGAGGGCCCTATACG.

This clone occurred many times. The read gets to within 3 residues of the CDR3 end, and the germline J gene fills in the rest. This chain joins TRBV20-1 and TRBJ2-5; tentatively, D is TRBD2 (6 bases). Trimming removed 6 bases at V and 5 bases at J, with 13 bases between. CDR1 DFQATT and CDR2 SNEGSKA come from the germline V gene (reference sequence). The CDR3 runs 12 residues. This chain's CDR3 is CSARLVGETQYF. CDR3 DNA (partial): TGCAGTGCCCGACTAGTGGGGGAGACC.

At least ten counts were recorded for this clone. The CDR3 end lies 3 residues beyond the end of the read and is filled in from the germline J gene. The V gene is TRBV11-2, the J gene TRBJ2-3; D gene ambiguous. The germline V gene has CDR1 SGHAT and CDR2 FQNNGV. Trimming removed 1 base from V and 1 base from J, with 6 bases in between. This CDR3 comprises 14 residues. CDR3 in amino acids: CASSLVPGTDTQYF. CDR3 DNA, as far as it was read: TGTGCCAGCAGCTTAGTCCCTGGCACAGATACG.

Many counts were recorded for this clone. The missing CDR3 end, 3 residues past where the read stops, is filled in from the germline J gene. The chain carries TRBV6-2 or TRBV6-3 and TRBJ2-5, with 7 nucleotides matching TRBD2. J lost 1 base, V lost 6 bases, and 8 bases had no gene match. CDR3 length: 15 residues. Per germline, CDR1 MNHEY and CDR2 SVGEGT. CDR3 amino acids: CASSSFSGIQETQYF. The DNA read from the CDR3 is TGTGCCAGCAGCTCCTTCAGCGGGATCCAAGAGACC.

This clone was detected many times. The DNA ends 3 residues before the CDR3 does, and the rest of the CDR3 is filled in from the germline J gene. The V gene is TRBV7-6, the J gene TRBJ2-2, with a possible D match to TRBD1 (5 bases). This CDR3 spans 16 amino acids. CDR1 and CDR2 from the germline V gene are SGHVS and FNYEAQ. The V end was cut by 1 base, the J end by 8 bases, with 17 bases between. CDR3 protein: CASSLGTGPTSGELFF. CDR3 bases read: TGTGCCAGCAGCTTAGGTACAGGTCCCACTTCAGGGGAG.

This clone was picked up many times. The DNA ends 3 residues before the CDR3 does, and the rest of the CDR3 is filled in from the germline J gene. The chain uses TRBV7-9 and TRBJ2-1; 9 nucleotides line up with TRBD2. Per the germline V gene, CDR1 is SEHNR and CDR2 is FQNEAQ (reference sequence). The V segment lost 8 bases and the J segment 4 bases; nucleotides outside the gene matches: 6. The CDR3 extends over 14 amino acids. CDR3 DNA, as far as it was read: TGTGCCAGCGGGTCGACTAGCGGTTACAATGAG. Protein: CASGSTSGYNE. The full CDR3 protein is CASGSTSGYNEQFF.